The clone carrying this T cell receptor (beta chain) was observed at least ten times. Its antigen remains unknown. TCRdb processed the RT-PCR reads anew with MiXCR; each CDR3 protein has one entry. The data contain 650,000 to 800,000 distinct CDR3 sequences, roughly 14% of them seen just once; the ten biggest clones take up 6.5% to 8.5%. This sample stems from a study of response to subunit inactivated influenza vaccine. General observations from the study: It was suggested by the authors that few new T cells are recruited by each seasonal influenza vaccination.

Sequencing was performed on PBMCs from blood, taken less than 15 days before vaccination. The clonotype comes from a man aged 45-60 years who received an inactivated influenza vaccine.

The CDR3 bases are TGCAGCGTTGAAGAAACTAGCGGGCCCGGTACGCAGTATTTT. Its translation: CSVEETSGPGTQYF. The chain is built from TRBV29-1 and TRBJ2-3; TRBD2 matches at 9 bases. Germline V gene sequence: CDR1 SQVTM, CDR2 ANQGSEA. The CDR3 extends over 14 amino acids. V shed 0 bases, J shed 8 bases, and the junction held 6 bases outside the gene matches.